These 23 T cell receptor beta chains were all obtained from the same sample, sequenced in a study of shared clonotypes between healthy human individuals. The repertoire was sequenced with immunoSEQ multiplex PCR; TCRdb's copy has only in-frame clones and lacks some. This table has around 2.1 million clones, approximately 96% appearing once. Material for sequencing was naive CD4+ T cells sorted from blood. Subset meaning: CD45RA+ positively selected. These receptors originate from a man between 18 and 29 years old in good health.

The CDR3 loop reads CASSPGQTFSTDTQYF. The CDR3 bases are TGCGCCAGCAGCCCCGGACAGACTTTTAGCACAGATACGCAGTATTTT. The genes are TRBV5-1 and TRBJ2-3, with D tentatively TRBD1 (6 bases). Trimming took off 4 bases at V and 0 bases at J, with 15 bases between the two ends. From germline, CDR1 is SGHRS and CDR2 YFSETQ. This CDR3 has 16 amino acids.

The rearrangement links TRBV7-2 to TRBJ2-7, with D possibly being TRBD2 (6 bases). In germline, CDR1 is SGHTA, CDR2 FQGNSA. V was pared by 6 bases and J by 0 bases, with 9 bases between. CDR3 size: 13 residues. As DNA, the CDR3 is TGTGCCAGCAGTACTAGCCTCTCCTACGAGCAGTACTTC. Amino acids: CASSTSLSYEQYF.

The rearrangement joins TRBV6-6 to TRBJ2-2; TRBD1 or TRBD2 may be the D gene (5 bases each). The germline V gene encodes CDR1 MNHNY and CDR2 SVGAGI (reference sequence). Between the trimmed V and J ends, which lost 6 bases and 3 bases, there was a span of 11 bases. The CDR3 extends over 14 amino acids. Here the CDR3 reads CASSRDGYTGELFF. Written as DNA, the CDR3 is TGTGCCAGCAGCCGGGACGGATACACCGGGGAGCTGTTTTTT.

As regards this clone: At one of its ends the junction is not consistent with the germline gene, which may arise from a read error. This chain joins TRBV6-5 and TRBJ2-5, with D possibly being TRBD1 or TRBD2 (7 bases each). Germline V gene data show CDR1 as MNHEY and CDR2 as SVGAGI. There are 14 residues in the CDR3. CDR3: CASSRQGGQGTQYF. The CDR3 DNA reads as TGTGCCAGCAGCCGACAGGGAGGGCAAGGGACCCAGTACTTC.

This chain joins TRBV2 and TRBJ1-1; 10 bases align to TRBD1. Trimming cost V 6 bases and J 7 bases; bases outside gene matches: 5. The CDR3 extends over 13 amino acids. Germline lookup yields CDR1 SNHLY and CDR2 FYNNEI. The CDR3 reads CASRGQGIGEAFF. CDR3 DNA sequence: TGTGCCAGCAGGGGACAGGGGATTGGTGAAGCTTTCTTT.

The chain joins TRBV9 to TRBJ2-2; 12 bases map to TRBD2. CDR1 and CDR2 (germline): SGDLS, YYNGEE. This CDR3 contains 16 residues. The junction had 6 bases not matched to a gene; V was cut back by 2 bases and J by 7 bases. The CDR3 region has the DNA TGTGCCAGCAGCGTCGGACTAGCGGGAAAGAACGGGGAGCTGTTTTTT. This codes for CASSVGLAGKNGELFF.

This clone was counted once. The CDR3 loop is CASSPPTGNSPLHF. In nucleotides, the CDR3 is TGTGCCAGCTCACCTCCGACAGGGAATTCACCCCTCCACTTT. The V call is TRBV18, the J call TRBJ1-6; 7 bases are a match to TRBD1. From germline, CDR1 is KGHSH and CDR2 LQKENI. Unmatched junction bases numbered 3, after V lost 3 bases and J lost 7 bases. The CDR3 runs to 14 residues. The full variable domain, rest sourced from reference TRBV18 and TRBJ1-6, is NAGVMQNPRHLVRRRGQEARLRCSPMKGHSHVYWYRQLPEEGLKFMVYLQKENIIDESGMPKERFSAEFPKEGPSILRIQQVVRGDSAAYFCASSPPTGNSPLHFGNGTRLTVT.

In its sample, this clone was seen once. The CDR3 protein is CASSFSGGNTIYF. CDR3 coding DNA: TGTGCCAGCAGCTTCTCAGGTGGAAACACCATATATTTT. This rearrangement joins TRBV11-1 to TRBJ1-3; no clear D. Germline V gene sequence: CDR1 SGHAT, CDR2 FQDESV (reference sequence). This CDR3 has 13 residues. Trimming pared 3 bases from V and 3 bases from J, leaving 6 bases between.

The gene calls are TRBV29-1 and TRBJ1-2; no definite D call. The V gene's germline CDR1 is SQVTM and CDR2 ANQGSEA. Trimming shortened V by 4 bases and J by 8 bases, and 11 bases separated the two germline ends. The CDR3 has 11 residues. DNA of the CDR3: TGCAGCGTTGTCTCCAGAGGCGGCTACACCTTC. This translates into CSVVSRGGYTF.

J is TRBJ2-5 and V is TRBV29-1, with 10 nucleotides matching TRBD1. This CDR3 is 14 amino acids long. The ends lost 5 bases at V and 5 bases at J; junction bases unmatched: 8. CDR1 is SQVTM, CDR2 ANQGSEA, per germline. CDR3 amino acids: CSVLKTGGVETQYF. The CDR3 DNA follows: TGCAGCGTTTTGAAGACAGGGGGCGTGGAGACCCAGTACTTC.

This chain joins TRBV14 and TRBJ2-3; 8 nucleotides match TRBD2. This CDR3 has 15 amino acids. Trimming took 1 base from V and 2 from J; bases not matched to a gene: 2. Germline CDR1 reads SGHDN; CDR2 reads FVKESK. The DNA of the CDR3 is TGTGCCAGCAGCCAAGCCGGGAGGGTCACAGATACGCAGTATTTT. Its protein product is CASSQAGRVTDTQYF.

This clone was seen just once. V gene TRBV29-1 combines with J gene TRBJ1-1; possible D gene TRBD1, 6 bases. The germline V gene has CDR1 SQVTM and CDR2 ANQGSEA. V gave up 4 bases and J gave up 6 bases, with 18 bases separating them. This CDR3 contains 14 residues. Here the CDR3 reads CSVGRGGPIAEAFF. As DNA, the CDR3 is TGCAGCGTTGGCAGGGGTGGGCCAATTGCTGAAGCTTTCTTT.

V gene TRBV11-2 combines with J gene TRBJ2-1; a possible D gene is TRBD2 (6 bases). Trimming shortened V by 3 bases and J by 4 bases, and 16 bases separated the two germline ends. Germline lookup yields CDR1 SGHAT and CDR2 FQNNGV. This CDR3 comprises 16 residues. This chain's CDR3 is CASSFEAGHYYNEQFF. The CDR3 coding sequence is TGTGCCAGCAGCTTCGAAGCGGGTCATTATTACAATGAGCAGTTCTTC.

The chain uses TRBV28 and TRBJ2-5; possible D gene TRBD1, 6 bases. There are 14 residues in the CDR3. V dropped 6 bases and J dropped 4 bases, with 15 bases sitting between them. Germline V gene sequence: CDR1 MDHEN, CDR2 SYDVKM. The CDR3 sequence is CASRGGGAGETQYF. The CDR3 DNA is TGTGCCAGCAGAGGGGGTGGCGCAGGAGAGACCCAGTACTTC.

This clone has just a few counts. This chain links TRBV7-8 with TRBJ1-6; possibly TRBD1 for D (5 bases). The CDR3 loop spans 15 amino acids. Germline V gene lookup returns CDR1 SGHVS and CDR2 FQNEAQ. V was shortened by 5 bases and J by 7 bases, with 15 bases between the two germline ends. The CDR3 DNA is TGTGCCAGCAGCCCTCGGGAGGGGCGAAATTCACCCCTCCACTTT. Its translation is CASSPREGRNSPLHF.

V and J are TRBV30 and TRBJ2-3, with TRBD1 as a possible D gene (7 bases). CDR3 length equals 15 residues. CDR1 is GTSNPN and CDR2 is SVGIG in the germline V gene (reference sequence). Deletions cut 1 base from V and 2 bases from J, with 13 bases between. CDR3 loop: CAWSGGDRTTDTQYF. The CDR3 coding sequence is TGTGCCTGGAGTGGGGGGGACAGAACCACAGATACGCAGTATTTT.

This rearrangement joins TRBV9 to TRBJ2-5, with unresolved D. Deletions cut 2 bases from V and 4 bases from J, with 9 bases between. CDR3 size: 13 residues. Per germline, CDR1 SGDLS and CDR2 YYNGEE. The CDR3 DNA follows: TGTGCCAGCAGCGTTGGGATCTCAGAGACCCAGTACTTC. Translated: CASSVGISETQYF.

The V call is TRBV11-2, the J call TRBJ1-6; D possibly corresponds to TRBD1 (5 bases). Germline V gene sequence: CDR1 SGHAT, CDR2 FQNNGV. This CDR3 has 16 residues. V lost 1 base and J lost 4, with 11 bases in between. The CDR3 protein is CASSLGRGTYNSPLHF. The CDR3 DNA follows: TGTGCCAGCAGCTTAGGGAGGGGAACTTATAATTCACCCCTCCACTTT.

CDR3 residues: CAISRQGEWETQYF. The CDR3 bases are TGTGCCATCAGTAGACAGGGGGAGTGGGAGACCCAGTACTTC. V usage is TRBV10-3 and J usage is TRBJ2-5, with TRBD1 identical over 9 bases. The germline V gene has CDR1 ENHRY and CDR2 SYGVKD. The CDR3 spans 14 residues. Germline trimming cut 5 bases from V and 5 bases from J; bases unmatched to any gene: 6.

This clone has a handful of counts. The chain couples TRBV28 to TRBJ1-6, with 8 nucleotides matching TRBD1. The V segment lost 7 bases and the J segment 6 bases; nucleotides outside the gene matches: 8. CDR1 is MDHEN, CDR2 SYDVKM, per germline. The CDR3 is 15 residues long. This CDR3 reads CASIVRGLGNSPLHF. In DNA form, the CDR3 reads TGTGCCAGCATAGTCAGGGGGCTAGGTAATTCACCCCTCCACTTT.

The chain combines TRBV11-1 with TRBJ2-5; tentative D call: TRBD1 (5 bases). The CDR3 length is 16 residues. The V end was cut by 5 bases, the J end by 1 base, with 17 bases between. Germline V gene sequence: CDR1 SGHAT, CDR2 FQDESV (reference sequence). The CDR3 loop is CASSNQVRGPQETQYF. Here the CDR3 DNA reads TGTGCCAGCAGCAACCAGGTTAGGGGTCCCCAAGAGACCCAGTACTTC.

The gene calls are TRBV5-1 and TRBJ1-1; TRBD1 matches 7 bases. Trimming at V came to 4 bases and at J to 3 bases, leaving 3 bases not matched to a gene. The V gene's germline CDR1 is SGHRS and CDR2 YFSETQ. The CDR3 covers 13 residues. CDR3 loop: CASSLGQDTEAFF. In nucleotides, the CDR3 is TGCGCCAGCAGCCTTGGACAGGACACTGAAGCTTTCTTT.

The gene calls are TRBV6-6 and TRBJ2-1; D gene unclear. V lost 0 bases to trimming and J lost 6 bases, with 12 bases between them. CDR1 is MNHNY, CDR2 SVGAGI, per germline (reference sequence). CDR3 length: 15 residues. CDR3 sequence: CASSYSIFISNEQFF. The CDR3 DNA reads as TGTGCCAGCAGTTACTCGATCTTTATAAGCAATGAGCAGTTCTTC.